This T cell receptor (beta chain) was sequenced for a study of T cell repertoires in cytomegalovirus infection. Study background: From public TCR beta signatures came an indication of both CMV infection and matching HLA type.

TCRdb processed the reads anew with MiXCR; each CDR3 protein has one entry. The table records 550,000 to 700,000 distinct CDR3 sequences, just under 40% of them present only once. V was trimmed by 6 bases and J by 5 bases, leaving 16 bases between them. Germline V CDR1 and CDR2: MNHNS, SASEGT. The CDR3 sequence is 15 residues long. Regarding the study as a whole: The ex vivo response showed dominance by HLA-C-restricted CMV-specific TCR beta clonotypes.

Details on this clonotype: Its target is unknown.

Specimen: cultured PBMCs, collected from culture after CMV antigen stimulation. This chain connects TRBV6-1 to TRBJ2-2, with D possibly matching TRBD1 (6 bases). The sequence was collected from a human donor in good health (CMV status not recorded). Some clones in this sample may be carry-over from other donors' samples. The CDR3 DNA reads as TGTGCCAGCAGCCGCCACCCAGGGGAGACCGGGGAGCTGTTTTTT. This translates into CASSRHPGETGELFF.